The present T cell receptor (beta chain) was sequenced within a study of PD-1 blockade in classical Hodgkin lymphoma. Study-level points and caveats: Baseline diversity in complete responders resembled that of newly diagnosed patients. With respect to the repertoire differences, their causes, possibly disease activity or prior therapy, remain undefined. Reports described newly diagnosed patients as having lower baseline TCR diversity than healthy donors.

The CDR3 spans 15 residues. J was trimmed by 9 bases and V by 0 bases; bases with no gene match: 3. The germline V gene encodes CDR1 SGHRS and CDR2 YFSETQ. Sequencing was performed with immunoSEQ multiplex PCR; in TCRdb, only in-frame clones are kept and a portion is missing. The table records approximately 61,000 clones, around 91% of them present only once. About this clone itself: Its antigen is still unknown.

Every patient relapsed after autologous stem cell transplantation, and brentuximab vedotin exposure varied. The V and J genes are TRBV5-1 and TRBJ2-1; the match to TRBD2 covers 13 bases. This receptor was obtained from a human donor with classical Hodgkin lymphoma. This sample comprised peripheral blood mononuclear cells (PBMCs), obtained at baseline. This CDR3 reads CASSLGLAGGGEQFF. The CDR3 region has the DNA TGCGCCAGCAGCTTGGGACTAGCGGGGGGAGGTGAGCAGTTCTTC.